Below are 10 T cell receptor beta chains sequenced from a single sample in a study of CD8 T cells in ankylosing spondylitis. These receptors have no identified antigens. TCRdb independently ran MiXCR on the 5' RACE reads; one entry per CDR3 protein. The table lists 700,000 to 1,000,000 distinct CDR3 sequences, about 11% of them singletons. Findings and caveats of the study: A TCR beta motif made of under 10 highly homologous variants seemed typical of ankylosing spondylitis blood.

Sequencing input: blood, either unsorted or a sorted T cell fraction (not recorded which). Receptors originate from a male donor with ankylosing spondylitis.

The V and J genes are TRBV20-1 and TRBJ2-7; D is tentatively TRBD1 or TRBD2 (5 bases each). The germline V gene has CDR1 DFQATT and CDR2 SNEGSKA (reference sequence). This CDR3 is built from 11 residues. Trimming cost V 6 bases and J 7 bases, with 13 bases left between them. CDR3 sequence (DNA): TGCAGTGCATCTACTAGGGGTGAGCAGTACTTC. It translates to CSASTRGEQYF.

About this clonotype: A junction boundary mismatches the germline segment, possibly from a read error. The CDR3 loop reads CASSYPKKGNTYNEQLF. The CDR3 coding sequence is TGTGCCAGCAGCTACCCTAAAAAGGGGAACACCTACAATGAGCAGCTCTTC. This sequence joins TRBV7-2 and TRBJ2-1; tentatively, D is TRBD1 (5 bases). There are 17 residues in the CDR3. Germline CDR1 reads SGHTA; CDR2 reads FQGNSA.

This clonotype was observed a few times. The rearrangement links TRBV6-5 to TRBJ2-7; the match to TRBD1 covers 8 bases. V gave up 2 bases and J gave up 3 bases; unmatched junction bases: 18. Looked up from germline, CDR1 is MNHEY and CDR2 is SVGAGI. The CDR3 extends over 19 amino acids. In DNA form, the CDR3 reads TGTGCCAGCAGTTACACACTAAGAAGGACAGGGCCGACGAACTACGAGCAGTACTTC. This sequence encodes CASSYTLRRTGPTNYEQYF.

This clonotype was picked up a small number of times. The chain carries TRBV20-1 and TRBJ1-1; D is uncertain. V lost 0 bases and J 2 bases, leaving 10 bases between the germline ends. Germline lookup yields CDR1 DFQATT and CDR2 SNEGSKA (reference sequence). The CDR3 has 14 residues. CDR3 region: CSARDIWGNTEAFF. CDR3 nucleotides: TGCAGTGCTAGAGATATCTGGGGAAACACTGAAGCTTTCTTT.

This sequence joins TRBV2 and TRBJ2-4; either TRBD1 or TRBD2 may supply D (6 bases each). From germline, CDR1 is SNHLY and CDR2 FYNNEI. V was trimmed by 7 bases and J by 8 bases, leaving 27 bases between them. The CDR3 has 17 residues. The CDR3 here is CASKIGQLYDTGDIQYF. CDR3 DNA: TGTGCCAGCAAAATCGGACAGCTCTACGATACGGGGGACATTCAGTACTTC. The full variable domain, in which reference TRBV2 and TRBJ2-4 provide the parts outside the CDR3, is EPEVTQTPSHQVTQMGQEVILRCVPISNHLYFYWYRQILGQKVEFLVSFYNNEISEKSEIFDDQFSVERPDGSNFTLKIRSTKLEDSAMYFCASKIGQLYDTGDIQYFGAGTRLSVL.

The chain joins TRBV28 to TRBJ2-4, with a weak D call TRBD1 (6 bases). Trimming left V 1 base short and J 8 bases short, with 15 bases between. Germline assignment: CDR1 MDHEN and CDR2 SYDVKM. The CDR3 is made up of 15 amino acids. DNA of the CDR3: TGTGCCAGCAGTTTATTGGACCGGGACAACCACATTCAGTACTTC. Translated: CASSLLDRDNHIQYF.

V gene TRBV9 combines with J gene TRBJ1-6; TRBD1 is a possible D gene (6 bases). There are 14 residues in the CDR3. Germline values: CDR1 SGDLS, CDR2 YYNGEE. V was trimmed by 3 bases and J by 8 bases, leaving 12 bases between them. The CDR3 coding sequence is TGTGCCAGCAGCGCCGGACAGAGACATTCACCCCTCCACTTT. Translation: CASSAGQRHSPLHF.

The J gene is TRBJ2-1, the V gene TRBV30; perhaps TRBD1 as D (5 bases). Per germline, CDR1 GTSNPN and CDR2 SVGIG (reference sequence). This CDR3 region has 16 residues. Trimming removed 0 bases at V and 6 bases at J, with 18 bases between. Here the CDR3 DNA reads TGTGCCTGGAGTGTAGGGGTTATGCGTCAGCTCAATGAGCAGTTCTTC. As protein: CAWSVGVMRQLNEQFF.

The chain carries TRBV15 and TRBJ1-4; D is undetermined. The CDR3 consists of 14 residues. CDR1 and CDR2 from the germline V gene are LNHNV and YYDKDF (reference sequence). V was pared by 0 bases and J by 4 bases, with 6 bases between. Here the CDR3 reads CATSRDPSNEKLFF. The CDR3 DNA is TGTGCCACCAGCAGAGATCCGAGTAATGAAAAACTGTTTTTT.

This chain links TRBV6-1 with TRBJ1-2; TRBD1 might be the D (6 bases). Trimming took 3 bases from V and 4 from J, leaving 12 bases between them. This CDR3 region has 14 residues. Germline V gene lookup returns CDR1 MNHNS and CDR2 SASEGT. Here the CDR3 DNA reads TGTGCCAGCAGTGACCAGAGAGGGGGCTATGGCTACACCTTC. This gives the protein CASSDQRGGYGYTF.